Below, 10 T cell receptor beta chains from the same sample are listed, as sequenced in a study of blood T cells in healthy people across ages. With a J-beta primer mix and a sample-barcoded 5' primer, a second PCR ran about 7 to 11 cycles. TCRdb fed the 5' RACE reads into MiXCR, producing one record per CDR3 protein. Here the sample spans roughly 680,000 distinct CDR3 sequences, 49% being singletons. Source material: blood. These receptors all stem from a woman between 55 and 75 years old in good health.

Details on this clonotype: Relative to the germline gene, one junction end is altered; a read error may explain this. The CDR3 nucleotides are TGTGCCGGCAGACCCACAGGGGGCGCAGATACGCAGTATTTT. Translated, it gives CAGRPTGGADTQYF. The chain joins TRBV7-2 to TRBJ2-3, with 9 bases that match TRBD1. The CDR3 length is 14 residues. CDR1 and CDR2 from the germline V gene are SGHTA and FQGNSA.

This chain links TRBV3-1 with TRBJ1-2, with 7 bases aligning to TRBD1. There are 16 residues in the CDR3. The germline V gene has CDR1 LGHDT and CDR2 YNNKEL (reference sequence). Trimming cost V 3 bases and J 1 base; bases outside gene matches: 8. The CDR3 nucleotides read TGTGCCAGCAGCCAGGCAGGGACAGAGCTTAACTATGGCTACACCTTC. Encoded protein: CASSQAGTELNYGYTF.

The V gene is TRBV5-1, the J gene TRBJ2-3; TRBD1 agrees at 7 bases. Looked up from germline, CDR1 is SGHRS and CDR2 is YFSETQ. The CDR3 runs 15 residues. V shed 2 bases and J 1 base; nucleotides not matched to a gene: 4. DNA of the CDR3: TGCGCCAGCAGCTTTAGGGGGCTTGGCACAGATACGCAGTATTTT. Translating gives CASSFRGLGTDTQYF. The full variable domain, completed using reference TRBV5-1 and TRBJ2-3, is KAGVTQTPRYLIKTRGQQVTLSCSPISGHRSVSWYQQTPGQGLQFLFEYFSETQRNKGNFPGRFSGRQFSNSRSEMNVSTLELGDSALYLCASSFRGLGTDTQYFGPGTRLTVL.

This clonotype was observed a few times. The chain recombines TRBV28 with TRBJ2-7; D possibly corresponds to TRBD2 (5 bases). The V gene lost 1 base and the J gene lost 6 bases, with 16 bases spanning the gap. Per germline, CDR1 MDHEN and CDR2 SYDVKM. This CDR3 contains 15 residues. CDR3 sequence: CASSLYGVGRGEQYF. The CDR3, as DNA: TGTGCCAGCAGTTTATATGGGGTGGGGAGAGGCGAGCAGTACTTC.

With regard to this clonotype: Because it lacks the conserved phenylalanine or tryptophan at the end, this CDR3 is likely a read error. No DNA is shown, since the ends of the CDR3 on it are uncertain; the CDR3 is the one TCRdb lists. The rearrangement uses TRBV4-3 and TRBJ1-2; TRBD1 was called by the table and not checked on the DNA. Germline lookup yields CDR1 LGHNA and CDR2 YSLEER. With termini counted, the CDR3 has 15 amino acids. CDR3 protein: CASSQERDSYYGHTV.

The chain carries TRBV3-1 and TRBJ2-1; perhaps TRBD2 as D (7 bases). From germline, CDR1 is LGHDT and CDR2 YNNKEL (reference sequence). The CDR3 sequence is 16 residues long. The V gene lost 2 bases and the J gene lost 8 bases, with 19 bases spanning the gap. The CDR3 DNA reads as TGTGCCAGCAGCCAACGGGGGGCAGGCAAAGCATATGAGCAGTTCTTC. Protein sequence: CASSQRGAGKAYEQFF.

The chain combines TRBV10-3 with TRBJ2-5; D gene unclear. CDR3 length equals 12 residues. Trimming took 7 bases from V and 2 from J, leaving 8 bases between them. The germline V gene has CDR1 ENHRY and CDR2 SYGVKD. The CDR3 loop is CAIKDAQETQYF. CDR3 nucleotide sequence: TGTGCCATCAAGGATGCGCAAGAGACCCAGTACTTC.

This clonotype was seen more than once but under ten times. The chain combines TRBV11-1 with TRBJ1-2; 7 bases map to TRBD1. Germline V gene lookup returns CDR1 SGHAT and CDR2 FQDESV (reference sequence). CDR3 length: 13 amino acids. With V trimmed by 4 bases and J by 7 bases, 6 bases remained unmatched. This chain's CDR3 is CASSSETGFGYTF. In DNA, the CDR3 is TGTGCCAGCAGCTCCGAGACAGGGTTTGGCTACACCTTC.

Ten or more counts support this clonotype. Sequence at one end of the junction differs from germline and may be a read error. The chain uses TRBV7-2 and TRBJ1-4; D not resolved. CDR1 and CDR2 from the germline V gene are SGHTA and FQGNSA. This CDR3 is 14 amino acids long. The CDR3 DNA follows: TGCGCCAGCAGCTTGAGTGGTCCTAATGAAAAACTGTTTTTT. Its protein is CASSLSGPNEKLFF.

The count of this clonotype is one. The rearrangement joins TRBV5-1 to TRBJ2-5; TRBD1 might be the D (6 bases). Per the germline V gene, CDR1 is SGHRS and CDR2 is YFSETQ. Trimming cost V 5 bases and J 2 bases, with 10 bases left between them. CDR3 length: 13 amino acids. CDR3 loop: CASRRGKQETQYF. The CDR3 nucleotides read TGCGCCAGCAGGAGGGGGAAACAAGAGACCCAGTACTTC.